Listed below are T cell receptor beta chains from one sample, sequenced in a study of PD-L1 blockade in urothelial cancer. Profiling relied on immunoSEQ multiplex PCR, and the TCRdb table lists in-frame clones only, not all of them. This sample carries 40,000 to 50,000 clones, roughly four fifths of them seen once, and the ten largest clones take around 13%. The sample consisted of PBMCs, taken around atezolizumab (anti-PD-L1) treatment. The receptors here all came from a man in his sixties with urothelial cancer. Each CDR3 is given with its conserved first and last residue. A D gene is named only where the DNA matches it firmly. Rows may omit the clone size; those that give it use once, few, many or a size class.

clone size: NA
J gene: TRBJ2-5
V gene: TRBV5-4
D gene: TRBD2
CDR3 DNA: TGTGCCAGCAACCGGGACCGCGGGAGTGGAGAGACCCAGTACTTC
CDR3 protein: CASNRDRGSGETQYF

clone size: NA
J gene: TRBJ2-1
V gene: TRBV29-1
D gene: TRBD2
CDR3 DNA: TGCAGCGCTCGGACTAGCGGGGGGCCGGAGCACTCCTACAATGAGCAGTTCTTC
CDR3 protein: CSARTSGGPEHSYNEQFF

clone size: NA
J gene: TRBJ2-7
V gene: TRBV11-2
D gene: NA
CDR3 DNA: TGTGCCAGCAGCTTAGAGAGGGGGGAGCAGTACTTC
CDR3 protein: CASSLERGEQYF

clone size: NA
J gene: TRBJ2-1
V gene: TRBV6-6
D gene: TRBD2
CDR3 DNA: TGTGCCAGCAGGGCCGGACTAGCGGGACGGAATGAGCAGTTCTTC
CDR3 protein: CASRAGLAGRNEQFF

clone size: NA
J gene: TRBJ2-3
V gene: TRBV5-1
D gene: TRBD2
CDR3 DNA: TGCGCCAGCAGCTTGGGGACTAGTGATACGCAGTATTTT
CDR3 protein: CASSLGTSDTQYF

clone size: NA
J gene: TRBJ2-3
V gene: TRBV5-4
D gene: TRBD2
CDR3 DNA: TGTGCCAGCAGCCCAGGGGCGGGAGGGCCCGCTACGCAGTATTTT
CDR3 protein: CASSPGAGGPATQYF

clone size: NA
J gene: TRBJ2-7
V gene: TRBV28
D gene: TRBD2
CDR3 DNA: TGTGCCAGCAGATTCGGACTAGCGGGAGGGTATGCCTACGAGCAGTACTTC
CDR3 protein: CASRFGLAGGYAYEQYF

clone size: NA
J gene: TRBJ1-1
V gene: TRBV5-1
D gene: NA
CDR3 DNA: TGCGCCAGCAGCTGGACAGCGAACACTGAAGCTTTCTTT
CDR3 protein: CASSWTANTEAFF

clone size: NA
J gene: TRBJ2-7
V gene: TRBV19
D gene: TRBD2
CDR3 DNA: TGTGCCAGTAGTATGCGAGCGGGACTCTCCTACGAGCAGTACTTC
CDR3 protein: CASSMRAGLSYEQYF

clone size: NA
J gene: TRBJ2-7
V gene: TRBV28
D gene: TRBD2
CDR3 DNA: TGTGCCAGCAGTTTAGGGGCGGGAGCAGGCAACGAGCAGTACTTC
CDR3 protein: CASSLGAGAGNEQYF

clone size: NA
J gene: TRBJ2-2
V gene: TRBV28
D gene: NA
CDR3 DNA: TGTGCCAGCAGATTCTCCGGGATAAACACCGGGGAGCTGTTTTTT
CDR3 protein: CASRFSGINTGELFF

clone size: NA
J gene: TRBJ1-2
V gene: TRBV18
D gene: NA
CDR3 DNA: TGTGCCAGCTCCCTGTACCAGGGAAATGGCTACACCTTC
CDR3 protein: CASSLYQGNGYTF

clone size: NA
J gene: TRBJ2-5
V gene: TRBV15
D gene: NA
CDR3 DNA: TGTGCCACCAGGAGAGGTATACAAGAGACCCAGTACTTC
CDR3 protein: CATRRGIQETQYF

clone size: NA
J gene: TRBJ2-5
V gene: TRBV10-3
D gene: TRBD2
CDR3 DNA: TGTGCCATCAGTGCGGGACTAGCGGGAGGAATCCAAGAGACCCAGTACTTC
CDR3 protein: CAISAGLAGGIQETQYF

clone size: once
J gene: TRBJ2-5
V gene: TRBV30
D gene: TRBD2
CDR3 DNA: TGTGCCTGGAGATGGGAGGGGCAAGAGACCCAGTACTTC
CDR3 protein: CAWRWEGQETQYF

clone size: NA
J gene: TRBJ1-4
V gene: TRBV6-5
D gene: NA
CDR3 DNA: TGTGCCAGCAGTTACTCAGGGGCTCCCGATGAGAAACTGTTTTTT
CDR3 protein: CASSYSGAPDEKLFF

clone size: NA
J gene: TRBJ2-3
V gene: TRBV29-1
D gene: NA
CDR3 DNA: TGCAGCCCCGGGGGAACAGATACGCAGTATTTT
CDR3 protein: CSPGGTDTQYF

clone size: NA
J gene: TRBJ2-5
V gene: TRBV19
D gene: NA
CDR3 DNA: TGTGCCAGTAGTGCGGGGTACCAAGAGACCCAGTACTTC
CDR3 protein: CASSAGYQETQYF

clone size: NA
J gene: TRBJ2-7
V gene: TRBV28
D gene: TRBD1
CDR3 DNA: TGTGCCAGCAGTTCGCGGGACAGGTACGAGCAGTACTTC
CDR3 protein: CASSSRDRYEQYF

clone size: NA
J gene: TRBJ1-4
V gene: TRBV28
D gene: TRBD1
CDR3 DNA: TGTGCCAGCGCACCCATGACAGGGCCTACTGAAAAACTGTTTTTT
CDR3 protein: CASAPMTGPTEKLFF

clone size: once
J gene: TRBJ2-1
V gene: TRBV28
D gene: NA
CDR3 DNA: TGTGCCAGCAGTTTGTTGAGAAATGAGCAGTTCTTC
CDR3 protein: CASSLLRNEQFF

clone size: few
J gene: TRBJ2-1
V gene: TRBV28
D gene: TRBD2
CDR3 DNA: TGTGCCACCACTCTAGCGGGATTAGGCAATGAGCAGTTCTTC
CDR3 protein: CATTLAGLGNEQFF

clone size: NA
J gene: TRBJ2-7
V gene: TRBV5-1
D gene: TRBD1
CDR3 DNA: TGCGCCAGCAGCATTCAGCCGGGACAGGGGGGCACCTACGAGCAGTACTTC
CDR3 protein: CASSIQPGQGGTYEQYF

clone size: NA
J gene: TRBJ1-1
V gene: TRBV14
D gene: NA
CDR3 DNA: TGTGCCAGCAGCCAAGTCGGGAACACTGAAGCTTTCTTT
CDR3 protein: CASSQVGNTEAFF

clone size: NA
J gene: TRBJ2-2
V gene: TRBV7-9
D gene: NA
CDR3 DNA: TGTGCCAGCAGCCCCCCTCCCCTGAACACCGGGGAGCTGTTTTTT
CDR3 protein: CASSPPPLNTGELFF

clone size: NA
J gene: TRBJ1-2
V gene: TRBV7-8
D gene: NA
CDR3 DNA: TGTGCCAGCAGCCTGAACAGGGAAGGCTACACCTTC
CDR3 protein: CASSLNREGYTF

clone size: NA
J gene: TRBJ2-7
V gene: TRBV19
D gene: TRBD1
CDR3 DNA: TGTGCCAGTAGTGTCTCCTTCAGTCAGGGGGACTACGAGCAGTACTTC
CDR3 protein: CASSVSFSQGDYEQYF

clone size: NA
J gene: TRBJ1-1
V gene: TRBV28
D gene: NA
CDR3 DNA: TGTGCCAGCAGTTCAGCCTCGGGGGGAGACACTGAAGCTTTCTTT
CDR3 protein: CASSSASGGDTEAFF

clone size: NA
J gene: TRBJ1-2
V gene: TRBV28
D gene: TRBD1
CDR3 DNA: TGTGCCAGCAGTTTAAGGAGGGGGCTCTTCTATGGCTACACCTTC
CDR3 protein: CASSLRRGLFYGYTF

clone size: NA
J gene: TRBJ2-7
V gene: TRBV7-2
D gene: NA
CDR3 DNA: TGTGCCAGCAGCTTAGGGTACAGGAGGGACTACGAGCAGTACTTC
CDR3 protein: CASSLGYRRDYEQYF

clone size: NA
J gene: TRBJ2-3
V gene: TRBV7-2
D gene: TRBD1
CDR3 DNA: TGTGCCAGCAGCTTAGCGGGCAGGGGGCAGGCAGATACGCAGTATTTT
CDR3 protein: CASSLAGRGQADTQYF

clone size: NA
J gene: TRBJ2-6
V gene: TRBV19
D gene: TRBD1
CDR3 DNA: TGTGCCAGTACCTTGACAGGGGCTGGGGCCAACGTCCTGACTTTC
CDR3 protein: CASTLTGAGANVLTF

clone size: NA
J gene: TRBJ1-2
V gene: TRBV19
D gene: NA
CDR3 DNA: TGTGCCAGTAGTATAGATCTCTTGGCAGGGAACTATGGCTACACCTTC
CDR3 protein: CASSIDLLAGNYGYTF

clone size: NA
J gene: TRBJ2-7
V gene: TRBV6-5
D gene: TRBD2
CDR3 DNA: TGTGCCAGCGCCGCGGCGGGAGGGTCCTACGAGCAGTACTTC
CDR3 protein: CASAAAGGSYEQYF

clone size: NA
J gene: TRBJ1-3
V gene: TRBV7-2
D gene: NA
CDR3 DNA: TGTGCCAGCAGCTTAGCGGGGAGGCAGACGAGCTCTGGAAACACCATATATTTT
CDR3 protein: CASSLAGRQTSSGNTIYF

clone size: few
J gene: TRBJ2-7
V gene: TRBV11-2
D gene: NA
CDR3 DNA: TGTGCCAGCAGCTTATCGGCGGGGAGTGGTCAATACGAGCAGTACTTC
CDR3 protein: CASSLSAGSGQYEQYF

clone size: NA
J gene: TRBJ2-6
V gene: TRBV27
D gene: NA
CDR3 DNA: TGTGCCAGCAGCAACAGGGCACCCGGGGCCAACGTCCTGACTTTC
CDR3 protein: CASSNRAPGANVLTF

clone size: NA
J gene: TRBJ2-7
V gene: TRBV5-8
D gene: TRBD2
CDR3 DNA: TGTGCCAGCAGCCGCCTAGCGGGCGGGGCCGAGCAGTACTTC
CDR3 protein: CASSRLAGGAEQYF

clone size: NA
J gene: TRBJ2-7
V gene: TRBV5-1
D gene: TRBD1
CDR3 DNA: TGCGCCAGCAGCCCGACAGGGGGCGGGCAGTACTTC
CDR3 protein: CASSPTGGGQYF

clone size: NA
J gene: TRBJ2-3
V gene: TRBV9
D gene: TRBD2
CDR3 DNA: TGTGCCAGCAGCGTACTAGCGGGAGGGAAGACAGATACGCAGTATTTT
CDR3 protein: CASSVLAGGKTDTQYF

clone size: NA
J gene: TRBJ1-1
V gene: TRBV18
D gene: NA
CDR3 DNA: TGTGCCAGCTCACCAGGGTCAGGGGCCATGAACACTGAAGCTTTCTTT
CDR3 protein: CASSPGSGAMNTEAFF

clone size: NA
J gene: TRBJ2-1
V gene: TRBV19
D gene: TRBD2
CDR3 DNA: TGTGCCAGTAGTACCCAGCGGGGCGATGAGCAGTTCTTC
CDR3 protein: CASSTQRGDEQFF

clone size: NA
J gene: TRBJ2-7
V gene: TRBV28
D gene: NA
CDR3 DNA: TGTGCCAGCAGTTTTGTTAGATCCGGCGAGCAGTACTTC
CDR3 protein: CASSFVRSGEQYF

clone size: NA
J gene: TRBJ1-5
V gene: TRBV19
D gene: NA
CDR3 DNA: TGTGCCAGTACCACCGGGGGGGGGAGCAATCAGCCCCAGCATTTT
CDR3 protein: CASTTGGGSNQPQHF

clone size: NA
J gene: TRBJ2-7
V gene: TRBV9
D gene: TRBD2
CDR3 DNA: TGTGCCAGCAGCCCGACTAGCGGGAGGGCCTATGGGGAGCAGTACTTC
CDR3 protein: CASSPTSGRAYGEQYF

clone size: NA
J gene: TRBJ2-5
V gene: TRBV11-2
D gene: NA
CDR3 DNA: TGTGCCAGCAGCTATTCTAGAGTTCAGCAAGAGACCCAGTACTTC
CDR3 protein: CASSYSRVQQETQYF

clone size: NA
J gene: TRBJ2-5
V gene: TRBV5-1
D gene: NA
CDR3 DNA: TGCGCCAGCAGCTTGGCCGTGTCGGGAGAGACCCAGTACTTC
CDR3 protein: CASSLAVSGETQYF

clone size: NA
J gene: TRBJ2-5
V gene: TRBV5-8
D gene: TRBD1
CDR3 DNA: TGTGCCAGCAACAGGGGTTTACAAGAGACCCAGTACTTC
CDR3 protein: CASNRGLQETQYF

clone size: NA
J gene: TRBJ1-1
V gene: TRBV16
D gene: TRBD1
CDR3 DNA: TGTGCCAGCAGCCAAAATTCGCGACAGGGGGACACTGAAGCTTTCTTT
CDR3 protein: CASSQNSRQGDTEAFF